This T cell receptor beta chain was found in a study of human T cells and chemical hapten exposure. Within the library, unique molecular identifiers were attached to each individual cDNA molecule. MiXCR was run by TCRdb on the RACE reads, yielding one entry per CDR3 protein. This table has approximately 370,000 distinct CDR3 sequences, 4.5% to 5.5% appearing once. Comments on this clonotype: Its antigen is unidentified.

The V end lost 2 bases, the J end lost 8 bases, and 10 bases lay between the germline ends. This CDR3 region has 13 residues. Germline-derived CDR1 and CDR2 are LGHDT and YNNKEL (reference sequence). The study, taken as a whole, reports: The study found expanded TCRs formed significantly more large CDR3 similarity clusters than controls. Alopecia in the donors means their immune response may deviate from healthy people's. TCRs above 1 in 1000 frequency stayed constant with DPC sensitization.

The time point: pre-sensitization, week 0. Treatment here: therapeutic diphenylcyclopropenone sensitization with weekly scalp DPC. Sequencing was performed on whole blood, taken in connection with sensitization to the hapten diphenylcyclopropenone (DPC). The receptor was isolated from a woman younger than 35 with alopecia areata. Some clones in this sample may be carry-over from other donors' samples. The chain employs TRBV3-1 and TRBJ2-1, with unresolved D. For the CDR3, the DNA is TGTGCCAGCAGCCAACCCGCCCCCCATGAGCAGTTCTTC. Translated, it gives CASSQPAPHEQFF.